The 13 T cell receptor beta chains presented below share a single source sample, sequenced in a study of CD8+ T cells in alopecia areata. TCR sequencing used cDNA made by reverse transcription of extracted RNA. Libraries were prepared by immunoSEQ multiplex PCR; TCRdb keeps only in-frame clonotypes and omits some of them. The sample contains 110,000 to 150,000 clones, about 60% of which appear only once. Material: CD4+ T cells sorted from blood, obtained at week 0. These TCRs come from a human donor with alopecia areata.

The CDR3 DNA sequence: TGTGCCAGCAGGAGTTCTAGCGGGGGGACCGAGACCCAGTACTTC. Protein product: CASRSSSGGTETQYF. The chain combines TRBV7-6 with TRBJ2-5; 11 positions agree with TRBD2. With 6 bases clipped from V and 5 bases from J, the junction kept 8 bases outside the gene matches. The germline CDR1 and CDR2 sequences are SGHVS and FNYEAQ. The CDR3 spans 15 residues.

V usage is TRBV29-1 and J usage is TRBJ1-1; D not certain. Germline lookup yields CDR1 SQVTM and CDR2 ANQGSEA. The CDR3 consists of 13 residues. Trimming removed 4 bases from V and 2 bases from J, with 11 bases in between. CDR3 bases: TGCAGCGTTGGGTTAACAGTTAACACTGAAGCTTTCTTT. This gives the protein CSVGLTVNTEAFF.

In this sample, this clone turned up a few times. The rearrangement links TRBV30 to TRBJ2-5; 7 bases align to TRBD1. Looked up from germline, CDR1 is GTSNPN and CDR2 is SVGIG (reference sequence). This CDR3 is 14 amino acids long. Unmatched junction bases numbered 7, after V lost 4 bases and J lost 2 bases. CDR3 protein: CAWTVGTAQETQYF. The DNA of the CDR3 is TGTGCCTGGACCGTAGGGACAGCGCAAGAGACCCAGTACTTC.

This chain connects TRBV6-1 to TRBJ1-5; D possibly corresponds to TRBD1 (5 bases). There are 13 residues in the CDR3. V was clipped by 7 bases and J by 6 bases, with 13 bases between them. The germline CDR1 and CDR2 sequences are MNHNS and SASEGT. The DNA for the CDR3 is TGTGCCAGCACCTTGGGGGGTTTTCAGCCCCAGCATTTT. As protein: CASTLGGFQPQHF.

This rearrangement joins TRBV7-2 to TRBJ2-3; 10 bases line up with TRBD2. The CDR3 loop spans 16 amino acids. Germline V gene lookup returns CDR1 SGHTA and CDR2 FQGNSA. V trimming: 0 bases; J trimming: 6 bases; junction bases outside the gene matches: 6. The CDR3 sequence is CASSLAASGGWDTQYF. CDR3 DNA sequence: TGTGCCAGCAGCTTAGCGGCTAGCGGGGGCTGGGATACGCAGTATTTT.

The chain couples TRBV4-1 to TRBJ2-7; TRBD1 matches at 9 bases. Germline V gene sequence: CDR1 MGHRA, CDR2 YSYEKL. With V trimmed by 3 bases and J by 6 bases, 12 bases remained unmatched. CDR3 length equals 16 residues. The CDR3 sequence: CASSQLTGTGTGEQYF. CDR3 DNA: TGCGCCAGCAGCCAGCTTACCGGGACAGGGACCGGCGAGCAGTACTTC.

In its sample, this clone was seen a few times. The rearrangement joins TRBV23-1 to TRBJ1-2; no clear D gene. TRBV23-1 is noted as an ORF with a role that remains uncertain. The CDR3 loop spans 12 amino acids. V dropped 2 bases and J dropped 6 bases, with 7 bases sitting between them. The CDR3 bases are TGCGCCAGCAGTCAAGTCGCAGATGGCTACACCTTC. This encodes CASSQVADGYTF.

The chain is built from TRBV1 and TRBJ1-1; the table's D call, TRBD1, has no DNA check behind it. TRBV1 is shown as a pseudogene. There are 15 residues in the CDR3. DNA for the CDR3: TGCACCAGCAGCCAAAGGGGACAGGGAATCACTGAAGCTTTCTTT. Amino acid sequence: CTSSQRGQGITEAFF.

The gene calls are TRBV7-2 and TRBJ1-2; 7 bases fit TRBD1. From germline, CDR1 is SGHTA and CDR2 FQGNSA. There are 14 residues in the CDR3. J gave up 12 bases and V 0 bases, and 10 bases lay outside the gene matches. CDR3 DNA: TGTGCCAGCAGCTTAGCAGGGGGCGGGAGGGCCGACACCTTC. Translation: CASSLAGGGRADTF.

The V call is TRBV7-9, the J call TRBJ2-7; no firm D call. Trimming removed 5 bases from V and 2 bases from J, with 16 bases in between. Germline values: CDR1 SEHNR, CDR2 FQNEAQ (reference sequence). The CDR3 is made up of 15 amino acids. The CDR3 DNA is TGTGCCAGCAGCCCCCGGGCAGGAGACCCCTACGAGCAGTACTTC. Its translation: CASSPRAGDPYEQYF.

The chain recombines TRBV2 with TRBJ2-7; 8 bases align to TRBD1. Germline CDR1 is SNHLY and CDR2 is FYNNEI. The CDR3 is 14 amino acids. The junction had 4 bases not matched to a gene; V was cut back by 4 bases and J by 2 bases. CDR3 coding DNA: TGTGCCAGCAGTGTGGGACAGGCCCCCTACGAGCAGTACTTC. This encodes CASSVGQAPYEQYF.

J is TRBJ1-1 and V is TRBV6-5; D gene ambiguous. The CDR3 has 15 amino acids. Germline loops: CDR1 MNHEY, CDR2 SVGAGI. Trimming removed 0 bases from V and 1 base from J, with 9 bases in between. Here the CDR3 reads CASSYSGNRNTEAFF. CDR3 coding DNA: TGTGCCAGCAGTTACTCGGGCAACAGGAACACTGAAGCTTTCTTT.

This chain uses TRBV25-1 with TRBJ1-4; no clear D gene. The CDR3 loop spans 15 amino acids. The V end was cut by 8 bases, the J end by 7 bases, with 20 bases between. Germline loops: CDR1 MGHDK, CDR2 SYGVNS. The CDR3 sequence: CASSREEGITEKLFF. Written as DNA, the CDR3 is TGTGCCAGCTCCCGAGAGGAGGGTATAACTGAAAAACTGTTTTTT. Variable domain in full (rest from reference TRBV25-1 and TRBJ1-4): EADIYQTPRYLVIGTGKKITLECSQTMGHDKMYWYQQDPGMELHLIHYSYGVNSTEKGDLSSESTVSRIRTEHFPLTLESARPSHTSQYLCASSREEGITEKLFFGSGTQLSVL.